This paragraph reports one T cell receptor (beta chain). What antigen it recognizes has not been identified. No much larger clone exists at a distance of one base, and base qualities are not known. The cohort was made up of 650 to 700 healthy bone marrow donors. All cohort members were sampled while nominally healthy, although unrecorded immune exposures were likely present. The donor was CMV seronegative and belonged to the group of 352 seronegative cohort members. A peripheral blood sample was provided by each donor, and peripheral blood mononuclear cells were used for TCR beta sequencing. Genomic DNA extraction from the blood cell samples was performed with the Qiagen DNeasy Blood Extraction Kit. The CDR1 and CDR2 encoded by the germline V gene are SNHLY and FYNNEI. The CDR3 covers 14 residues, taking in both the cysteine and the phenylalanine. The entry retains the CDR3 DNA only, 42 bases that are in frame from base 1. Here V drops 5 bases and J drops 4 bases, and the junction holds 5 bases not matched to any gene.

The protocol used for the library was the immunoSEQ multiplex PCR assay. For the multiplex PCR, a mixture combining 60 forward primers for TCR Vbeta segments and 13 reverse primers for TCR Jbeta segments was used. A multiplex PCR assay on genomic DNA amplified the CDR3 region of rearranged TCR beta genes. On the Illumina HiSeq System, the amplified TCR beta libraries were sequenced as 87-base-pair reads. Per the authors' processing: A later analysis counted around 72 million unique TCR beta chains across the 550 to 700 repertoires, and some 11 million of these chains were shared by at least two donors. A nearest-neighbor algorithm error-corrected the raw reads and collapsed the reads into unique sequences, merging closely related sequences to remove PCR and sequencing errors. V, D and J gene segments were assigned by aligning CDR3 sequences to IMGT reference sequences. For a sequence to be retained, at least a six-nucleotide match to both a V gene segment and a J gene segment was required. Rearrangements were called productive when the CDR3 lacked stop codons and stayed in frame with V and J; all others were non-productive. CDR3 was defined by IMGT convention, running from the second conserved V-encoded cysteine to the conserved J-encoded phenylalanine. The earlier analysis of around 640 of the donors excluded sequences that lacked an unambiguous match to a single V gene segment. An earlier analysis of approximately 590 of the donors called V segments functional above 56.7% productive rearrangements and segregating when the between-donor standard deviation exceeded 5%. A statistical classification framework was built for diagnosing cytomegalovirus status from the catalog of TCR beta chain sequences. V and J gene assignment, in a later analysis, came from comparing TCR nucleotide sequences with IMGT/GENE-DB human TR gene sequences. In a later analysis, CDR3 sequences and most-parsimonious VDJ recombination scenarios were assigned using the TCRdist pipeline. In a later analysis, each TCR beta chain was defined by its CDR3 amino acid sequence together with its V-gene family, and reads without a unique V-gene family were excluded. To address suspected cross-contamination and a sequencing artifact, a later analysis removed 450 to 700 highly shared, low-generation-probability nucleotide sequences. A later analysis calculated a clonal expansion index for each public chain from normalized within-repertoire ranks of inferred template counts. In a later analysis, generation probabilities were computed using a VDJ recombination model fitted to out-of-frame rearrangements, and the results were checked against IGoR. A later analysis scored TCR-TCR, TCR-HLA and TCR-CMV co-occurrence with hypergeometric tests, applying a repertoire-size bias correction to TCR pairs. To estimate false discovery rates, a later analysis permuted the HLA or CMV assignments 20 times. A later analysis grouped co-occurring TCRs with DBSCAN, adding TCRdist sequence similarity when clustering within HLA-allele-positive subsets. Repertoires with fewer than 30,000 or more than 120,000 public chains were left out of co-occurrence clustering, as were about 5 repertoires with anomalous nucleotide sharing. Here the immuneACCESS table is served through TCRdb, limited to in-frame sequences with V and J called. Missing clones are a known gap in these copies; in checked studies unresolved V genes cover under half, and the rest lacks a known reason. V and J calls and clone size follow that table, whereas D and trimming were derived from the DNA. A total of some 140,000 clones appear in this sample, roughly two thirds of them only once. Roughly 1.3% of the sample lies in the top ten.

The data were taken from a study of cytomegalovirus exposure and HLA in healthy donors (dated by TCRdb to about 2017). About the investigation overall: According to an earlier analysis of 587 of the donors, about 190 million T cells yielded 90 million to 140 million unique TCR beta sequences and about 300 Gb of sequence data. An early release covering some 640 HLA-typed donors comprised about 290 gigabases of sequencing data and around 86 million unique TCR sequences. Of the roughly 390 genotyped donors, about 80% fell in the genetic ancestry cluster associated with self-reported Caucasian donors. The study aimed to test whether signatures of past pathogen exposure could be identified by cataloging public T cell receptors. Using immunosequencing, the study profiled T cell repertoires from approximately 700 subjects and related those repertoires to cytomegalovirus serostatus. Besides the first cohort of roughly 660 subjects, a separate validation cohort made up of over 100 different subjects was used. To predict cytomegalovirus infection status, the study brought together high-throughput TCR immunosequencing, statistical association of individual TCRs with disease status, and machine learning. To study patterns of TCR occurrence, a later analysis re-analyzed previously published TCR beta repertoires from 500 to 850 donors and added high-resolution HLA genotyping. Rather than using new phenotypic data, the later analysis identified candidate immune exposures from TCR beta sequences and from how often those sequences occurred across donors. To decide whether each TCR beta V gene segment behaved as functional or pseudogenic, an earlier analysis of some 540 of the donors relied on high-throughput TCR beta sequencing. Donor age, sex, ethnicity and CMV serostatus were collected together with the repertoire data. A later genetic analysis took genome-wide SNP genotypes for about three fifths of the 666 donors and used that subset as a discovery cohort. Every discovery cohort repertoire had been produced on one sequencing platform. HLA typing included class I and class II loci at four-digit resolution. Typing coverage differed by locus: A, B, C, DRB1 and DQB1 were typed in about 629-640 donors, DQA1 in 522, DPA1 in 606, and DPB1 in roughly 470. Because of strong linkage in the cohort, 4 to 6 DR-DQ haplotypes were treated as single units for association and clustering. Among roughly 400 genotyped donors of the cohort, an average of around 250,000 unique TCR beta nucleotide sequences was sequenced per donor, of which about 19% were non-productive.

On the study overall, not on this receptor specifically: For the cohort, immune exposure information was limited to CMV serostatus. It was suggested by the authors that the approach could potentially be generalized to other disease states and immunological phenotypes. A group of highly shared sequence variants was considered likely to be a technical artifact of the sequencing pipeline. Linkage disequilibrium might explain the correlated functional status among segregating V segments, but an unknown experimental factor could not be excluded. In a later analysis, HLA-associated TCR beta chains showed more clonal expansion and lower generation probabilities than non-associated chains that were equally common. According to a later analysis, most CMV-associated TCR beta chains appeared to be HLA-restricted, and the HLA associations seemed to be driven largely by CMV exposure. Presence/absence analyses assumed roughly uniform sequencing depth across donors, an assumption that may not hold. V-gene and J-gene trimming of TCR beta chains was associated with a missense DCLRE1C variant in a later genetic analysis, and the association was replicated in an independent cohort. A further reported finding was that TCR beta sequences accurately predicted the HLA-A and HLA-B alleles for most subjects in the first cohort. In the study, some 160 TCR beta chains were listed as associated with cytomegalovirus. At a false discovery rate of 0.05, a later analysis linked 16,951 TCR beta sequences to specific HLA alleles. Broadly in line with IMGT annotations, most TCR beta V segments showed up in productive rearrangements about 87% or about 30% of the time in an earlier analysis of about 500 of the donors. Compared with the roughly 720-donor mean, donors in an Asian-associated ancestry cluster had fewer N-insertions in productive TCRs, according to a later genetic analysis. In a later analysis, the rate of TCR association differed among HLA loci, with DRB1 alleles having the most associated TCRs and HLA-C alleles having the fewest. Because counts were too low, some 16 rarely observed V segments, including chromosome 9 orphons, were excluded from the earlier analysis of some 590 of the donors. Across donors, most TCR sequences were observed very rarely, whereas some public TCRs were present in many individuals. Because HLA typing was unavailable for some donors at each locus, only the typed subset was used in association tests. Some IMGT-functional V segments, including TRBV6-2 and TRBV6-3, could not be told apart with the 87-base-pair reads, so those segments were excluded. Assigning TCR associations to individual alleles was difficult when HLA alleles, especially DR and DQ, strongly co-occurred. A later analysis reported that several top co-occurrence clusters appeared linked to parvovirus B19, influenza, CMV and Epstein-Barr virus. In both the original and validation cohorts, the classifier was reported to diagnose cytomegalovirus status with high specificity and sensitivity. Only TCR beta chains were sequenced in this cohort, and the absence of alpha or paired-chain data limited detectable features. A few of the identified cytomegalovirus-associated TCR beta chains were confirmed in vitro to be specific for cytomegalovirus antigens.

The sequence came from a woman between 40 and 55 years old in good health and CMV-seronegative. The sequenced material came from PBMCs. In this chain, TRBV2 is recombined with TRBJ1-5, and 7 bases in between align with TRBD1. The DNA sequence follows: TGTGCCAGCAGTCGGACAGGAGCAAATCAGCCCCAGCATTTT. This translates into CASSRTGANQPQHF.